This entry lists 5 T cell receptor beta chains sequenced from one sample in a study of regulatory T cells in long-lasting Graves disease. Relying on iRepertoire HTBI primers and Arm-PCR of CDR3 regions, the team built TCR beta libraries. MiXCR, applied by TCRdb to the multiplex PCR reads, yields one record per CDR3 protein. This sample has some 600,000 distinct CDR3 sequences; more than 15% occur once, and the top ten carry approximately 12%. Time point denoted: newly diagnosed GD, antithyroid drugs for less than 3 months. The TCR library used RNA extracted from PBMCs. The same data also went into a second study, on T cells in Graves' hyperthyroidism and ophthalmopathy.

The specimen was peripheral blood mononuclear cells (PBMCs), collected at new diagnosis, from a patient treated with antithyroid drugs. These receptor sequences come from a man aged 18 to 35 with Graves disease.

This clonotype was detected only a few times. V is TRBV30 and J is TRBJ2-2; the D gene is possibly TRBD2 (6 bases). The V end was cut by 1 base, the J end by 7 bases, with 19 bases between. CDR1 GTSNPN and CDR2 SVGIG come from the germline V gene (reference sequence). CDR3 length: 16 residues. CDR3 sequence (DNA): TGTGCCTGGAGTGACCGGGGGAAAACTAATCTCGGGGAGCTGTTTTTT. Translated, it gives CAWSDRGKTNLGELFF.

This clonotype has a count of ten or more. In nucleotides, the CDR3 is TGTGCCAGCAGCCCGAGGGGGCCGACAGATACGCAGTATTTT. Its protein product is CASSPRGPTDTQYF. This chain links TRBV6-1 with TRBJ2-3; 7 positions match TRBD1. This CDR3 is 14 amino acids long. Germline V gene lookup returns CDR1 MNHNS and CDR2 SASEGT. Germline trimming cut 6 bases from V and 3 bases from J; bases unmatched to any gene: 6.

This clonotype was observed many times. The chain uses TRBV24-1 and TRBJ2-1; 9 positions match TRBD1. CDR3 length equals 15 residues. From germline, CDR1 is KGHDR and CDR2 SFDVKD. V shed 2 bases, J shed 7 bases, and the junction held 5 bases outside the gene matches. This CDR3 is CATSDSGQGKNEQFF. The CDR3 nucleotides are TGTGCCACCAGTGATTCAGGACAGGGGAAAAATGAGCAGTTCTTC.

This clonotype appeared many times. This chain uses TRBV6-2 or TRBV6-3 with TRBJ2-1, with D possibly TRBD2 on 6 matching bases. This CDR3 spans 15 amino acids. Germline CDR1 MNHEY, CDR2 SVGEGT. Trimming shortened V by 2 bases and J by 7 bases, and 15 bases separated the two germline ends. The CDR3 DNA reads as TGTGCCAGCAGTTACGGTGCGGGATTGGGGAATGAGCAGTTCTTC. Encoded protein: CASSYGAGLGNEQFF.

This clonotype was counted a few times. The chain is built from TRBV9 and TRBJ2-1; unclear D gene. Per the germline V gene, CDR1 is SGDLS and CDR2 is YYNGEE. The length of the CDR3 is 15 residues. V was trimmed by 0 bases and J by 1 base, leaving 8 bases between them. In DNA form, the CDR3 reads TGTGCCAGCAGCGTAGATGTGGTATCCTACAATGAGCAGTTCTTC. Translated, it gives CASSVDVVSYNEQFF.